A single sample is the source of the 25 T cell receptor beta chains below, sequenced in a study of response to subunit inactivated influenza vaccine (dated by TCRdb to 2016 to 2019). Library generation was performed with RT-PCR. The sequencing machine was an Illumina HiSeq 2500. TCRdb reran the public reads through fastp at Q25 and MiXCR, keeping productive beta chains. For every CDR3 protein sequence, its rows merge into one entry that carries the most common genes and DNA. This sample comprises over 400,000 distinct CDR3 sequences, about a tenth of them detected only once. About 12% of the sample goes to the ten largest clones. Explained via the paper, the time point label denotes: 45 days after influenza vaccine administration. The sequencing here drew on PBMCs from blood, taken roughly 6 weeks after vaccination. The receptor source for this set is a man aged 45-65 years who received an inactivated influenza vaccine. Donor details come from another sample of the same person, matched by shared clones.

The CDR3 spells CASSLGQGMETQYF. CDR3 nucleotides: TGCGCCAGCAGCTTGGGACAGGGGATGGAGACCCAGTACTTC. The chain has TRBV5-1 and TRBJ2-5; TRBD1 matches 8 bases. Germline V gene data show CDR1 as SGHRS and CDR2 as YFSETQ. With 0 bases clipped from V and 5 bases from J, the junction kept 3 bases outside the gene matches. The CDR3 totals 14 residues.

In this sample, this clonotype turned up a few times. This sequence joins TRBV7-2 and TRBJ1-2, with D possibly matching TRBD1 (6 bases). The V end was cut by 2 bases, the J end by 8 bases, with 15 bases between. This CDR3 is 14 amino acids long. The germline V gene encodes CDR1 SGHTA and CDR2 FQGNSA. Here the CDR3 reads CASSLSGTTGGYTF. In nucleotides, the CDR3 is TGTGCCAGCAGCTTATCCGGGACAACTGGAGGCTACACCTTC.

In nucleotides, the CDR3 is TGCGCCAGCACCCTAGCGGTATCCTACAATGAGCAGTTCTTC. Residues: CASTLAVSYNEQFF. The chain employs TRBV4-3 and TRBJ2-1, with 7 nucleotides matching TRBD2. The CDR3 extends over 14 amino acids. The V gene's germline CDR1 is LGHNA and CDR2 YSLEER. V gave up 7 bases and J gave up 1 base; unmatched junction bases: 4.

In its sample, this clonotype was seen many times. The CDR3 here is CAISGTGTSYEQYF. DNA for the CDR3: TGTGCCATCTCCGGGACAGGAACCTCCTACGAGCAGTACTTC. The V and J genes are TRBV10-3 and TRBJ2-7; 8 nucleotides agree with TRBD1. V lost 8 bases, J lost 0 bases, and 6 bases stayed unmatched. The CDR3 runs to 14 residues. Germline-derived CDR1 and CDR2 are ENHRY and SYGVKD.

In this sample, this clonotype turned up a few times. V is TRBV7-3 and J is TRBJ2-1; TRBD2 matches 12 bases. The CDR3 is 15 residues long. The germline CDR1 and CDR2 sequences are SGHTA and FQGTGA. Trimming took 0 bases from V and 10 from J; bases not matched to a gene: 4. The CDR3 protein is CASSLTILAGGEQFF. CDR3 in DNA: TGTGCCAGCAGCTTAACGATACTAGCGGGAGGCGAGCAGTTCTTC.

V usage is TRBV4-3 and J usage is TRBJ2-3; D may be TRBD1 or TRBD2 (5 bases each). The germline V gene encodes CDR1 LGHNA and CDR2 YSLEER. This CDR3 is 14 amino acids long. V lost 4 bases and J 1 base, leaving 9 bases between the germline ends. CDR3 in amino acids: CASSRGFGTDTQYF. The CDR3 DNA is TGCGCCAGCAGCCGGGGGTTTGGCACAGATACGCAGTATTTT.

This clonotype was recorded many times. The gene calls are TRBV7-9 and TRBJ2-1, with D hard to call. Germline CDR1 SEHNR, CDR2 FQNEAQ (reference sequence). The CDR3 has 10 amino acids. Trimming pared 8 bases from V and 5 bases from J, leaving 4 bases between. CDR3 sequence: CASGHNEQFF. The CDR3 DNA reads TGTGCCAGCGGACACAATGAGCAGTTCTTC.

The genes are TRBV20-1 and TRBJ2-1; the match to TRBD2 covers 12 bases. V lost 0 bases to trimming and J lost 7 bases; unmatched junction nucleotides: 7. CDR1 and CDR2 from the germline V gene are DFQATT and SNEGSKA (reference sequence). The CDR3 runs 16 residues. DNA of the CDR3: TGCAGTGCTAGAGAGACGGCTAGCGGGAGGGGGAATGAGCAGTTCTTC. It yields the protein CSARETASGRGNEQFF.

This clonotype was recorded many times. The CDR3: CSGSRDGRGRGNEQYF. Here the CDR3 DNA reads TGCAGTGGGTCAAGGGACGGGAGGGGCCGCGGGAACGAGCAGTACTTC. The chain uses TRBV20-1 and TRBJ2-7, with TRBD2 identical over 8 bases. V trimming: 7 bases; J trimming: 5 bases; junction bases outside the gene matches: 19. CDR3 length: 16 residues. Germline V gene lookup returns CDR1 DFQATT and CDR2 SNEGSKA (reference sequence).

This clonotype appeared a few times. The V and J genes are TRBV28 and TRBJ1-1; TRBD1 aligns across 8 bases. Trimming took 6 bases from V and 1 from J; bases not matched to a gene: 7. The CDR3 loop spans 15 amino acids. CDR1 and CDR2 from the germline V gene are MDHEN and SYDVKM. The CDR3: CASSRFQGANTEAFF. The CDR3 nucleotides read TGTGCCAGCAGCCGCTTTCAGGGGGCGAACACTGAAGCTTTCTTT.

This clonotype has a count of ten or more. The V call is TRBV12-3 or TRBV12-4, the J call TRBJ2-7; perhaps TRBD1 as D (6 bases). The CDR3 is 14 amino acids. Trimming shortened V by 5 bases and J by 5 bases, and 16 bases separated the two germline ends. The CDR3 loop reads CASSTRGGSNEQYF. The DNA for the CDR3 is TGTGCCAGCAGTACCCGAGGGGGTTCAAACGAGCAGTACTTC.

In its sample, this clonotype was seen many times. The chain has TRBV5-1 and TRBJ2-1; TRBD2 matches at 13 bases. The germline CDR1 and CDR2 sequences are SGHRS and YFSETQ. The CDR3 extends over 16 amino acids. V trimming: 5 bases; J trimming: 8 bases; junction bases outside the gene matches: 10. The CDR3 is CASSSGLAGMFDEQFF. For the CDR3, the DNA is TGCGCCAGCAGTTCGGGACTAGCGGGGATGTTTGATGAGCAGTTCTTC.

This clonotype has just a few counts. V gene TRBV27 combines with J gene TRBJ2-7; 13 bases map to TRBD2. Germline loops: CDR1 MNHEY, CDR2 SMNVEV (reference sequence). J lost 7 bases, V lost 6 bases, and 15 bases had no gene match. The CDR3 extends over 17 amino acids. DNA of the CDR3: TGTGCCAGCAGCTCCATTGACCCGGGACTAGCGGGATCGGAGCAGTACTTC. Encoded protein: CASSSIDPGLAGSEQYF.

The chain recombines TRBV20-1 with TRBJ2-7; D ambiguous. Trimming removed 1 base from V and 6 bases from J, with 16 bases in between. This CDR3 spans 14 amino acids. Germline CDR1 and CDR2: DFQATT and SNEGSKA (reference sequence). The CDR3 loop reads CSARAPVATPEQYF. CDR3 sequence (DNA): TGCAGTGCTAGAGCTCCGGTCGCCACCCCCGAGCAGTACTTC.

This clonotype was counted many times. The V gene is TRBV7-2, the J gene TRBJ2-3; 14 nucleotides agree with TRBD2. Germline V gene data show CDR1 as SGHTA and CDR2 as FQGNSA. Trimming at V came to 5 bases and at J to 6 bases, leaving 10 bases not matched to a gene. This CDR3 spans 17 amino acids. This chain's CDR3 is CASSPVTSGGAGDTQYF. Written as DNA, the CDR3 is TGTGCCAGCAGCCCCGTGACTAGCGGGGGGGCAGGGGATACGCAGTATTTT.

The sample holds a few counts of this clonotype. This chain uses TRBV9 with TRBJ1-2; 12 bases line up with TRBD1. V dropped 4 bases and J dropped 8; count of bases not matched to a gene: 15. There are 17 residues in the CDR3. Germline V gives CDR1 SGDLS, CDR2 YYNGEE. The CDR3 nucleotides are TGTGCCAGCAGCCTACTGGGACAGGGGGCATTGACGTGGGGCTACACCTTC. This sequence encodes CASSLLGQGALTWGYTF.

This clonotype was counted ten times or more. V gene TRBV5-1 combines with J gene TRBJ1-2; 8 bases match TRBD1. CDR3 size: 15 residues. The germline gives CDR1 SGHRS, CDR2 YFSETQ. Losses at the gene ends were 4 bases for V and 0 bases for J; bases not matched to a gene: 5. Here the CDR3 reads CASSAGQGPNYGYTF. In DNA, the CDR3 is TGCGCCAGCAGCGCCGGACAGGGACCTAACTATGGCTACACCTTC.

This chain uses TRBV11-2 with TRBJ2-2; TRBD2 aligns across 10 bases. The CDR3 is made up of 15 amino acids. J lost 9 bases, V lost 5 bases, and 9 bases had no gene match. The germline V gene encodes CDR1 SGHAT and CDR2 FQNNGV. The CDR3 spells CASSPPGLAVRELFF. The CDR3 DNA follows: TGTGCCAGCAGCCCTCCTGGACTAGCGGTTCGGGAGCTGTTTTTT.

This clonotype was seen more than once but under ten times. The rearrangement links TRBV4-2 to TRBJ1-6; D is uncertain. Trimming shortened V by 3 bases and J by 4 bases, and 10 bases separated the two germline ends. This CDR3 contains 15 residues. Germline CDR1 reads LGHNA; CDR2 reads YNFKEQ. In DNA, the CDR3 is TGTGCCAGCAGCCACAGCGAAACTTATAATTCACCCCTCCACTTT. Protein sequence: CASSHSETYNSPLHF.

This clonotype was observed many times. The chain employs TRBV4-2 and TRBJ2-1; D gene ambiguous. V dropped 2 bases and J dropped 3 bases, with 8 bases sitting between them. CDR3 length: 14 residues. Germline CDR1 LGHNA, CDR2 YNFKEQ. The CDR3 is CASSQFDGYNEQFF. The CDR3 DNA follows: TGTGCCAGCAGCCAATTTGACGGCTACAATGAGCAGTTCTTC.

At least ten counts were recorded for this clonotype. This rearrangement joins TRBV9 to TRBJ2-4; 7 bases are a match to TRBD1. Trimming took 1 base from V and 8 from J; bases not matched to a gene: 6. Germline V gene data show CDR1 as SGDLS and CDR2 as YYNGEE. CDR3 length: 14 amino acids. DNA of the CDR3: TGTGCCAGCAGCGTATCCAGACAGGGCGACATTCAGTACTTC. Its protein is CASSVSRQGDIQYF.

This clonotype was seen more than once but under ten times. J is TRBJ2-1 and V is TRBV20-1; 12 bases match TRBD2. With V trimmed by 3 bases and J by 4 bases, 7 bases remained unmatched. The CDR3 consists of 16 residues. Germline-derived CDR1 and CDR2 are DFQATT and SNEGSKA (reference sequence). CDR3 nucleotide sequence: TGCAGTGCTAGGATCTCTAGCGGGAGGGAATACAATGAGCAGTTCTTC. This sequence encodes CSARISSGREYNEQFF.

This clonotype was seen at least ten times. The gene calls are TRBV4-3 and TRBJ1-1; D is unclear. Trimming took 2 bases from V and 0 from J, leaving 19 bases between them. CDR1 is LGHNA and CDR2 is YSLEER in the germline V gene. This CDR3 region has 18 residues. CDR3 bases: TGCGCCAGCAGCCAACAACGGACCTCAGGTGGGGTGAACACTGAAGCTTTCTTT. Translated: CASSQQRTSGGVNTEAFF.

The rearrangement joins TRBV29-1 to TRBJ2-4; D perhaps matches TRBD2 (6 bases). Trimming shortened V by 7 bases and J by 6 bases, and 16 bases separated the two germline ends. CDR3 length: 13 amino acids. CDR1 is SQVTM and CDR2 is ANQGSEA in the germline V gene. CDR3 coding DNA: TGCAGCGCTCAAGACACCGGGAGAAACATTCAGTACTTC. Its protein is CSAQDTGRNIQYF.

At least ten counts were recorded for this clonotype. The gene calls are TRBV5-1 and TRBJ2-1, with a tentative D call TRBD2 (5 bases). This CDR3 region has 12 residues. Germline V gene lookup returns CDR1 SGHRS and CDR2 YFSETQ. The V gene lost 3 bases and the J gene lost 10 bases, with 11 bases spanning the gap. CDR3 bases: TGCGCCAGCAGCTCTGGAGGCGGAGAGCAGTTCTTC. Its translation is CASSSGGGEQFF.